The 9 T cell receptor beta chains below were found in one sample sequenced in a study of T-cell reconstitution after alpha-beta-depleted transplantation in children. Construction of the TCRbeta library involved unique molecular identifiers. TCRdb used MiXCR to reprocess the PCR reads, holding one entry per CDR3 protein. The sample includes around 340,000 distinct CDR3 sequences, 13% of them seen just once. The sample here was PBMCs, taken from the stem cell graft. The receptors were sampled from a human donor who donated a stem cell graft to a child with Fanconi anemia.

The V gene is TRBV29-1, the J gene TRBJ1-2; D gene uncertain. The CDR3 length is 13 residues. Germline V lookup: CDR1 SQVTM, CDR2 ANQGSEA. V lost 6 bases and J lost 0, with 11 bases in between. The CDR3 region is CSVEHGANYGYTF. CDR3 DNA: TGCAGCGTGGAACACGGGGCTAACTATGGCTACACCTTC.

The chain employs TRBV4-2 and TRBJ2-5; D unclear. V lost 1 base to trimming and J lost 5 bases, with 17 bases between them. This CDR3 is built from 16 residues. Germline-derived CDR1 and CDR2 are LGHNA and YNFKEQ. The CDR3 DNA is TGTGCCAGCAGCCAAGTCTTGGCCAGTCGTCAGGAGACCCAGTACTTC. It is translated as CASSQVLASRQETQYF.

Ten or more counts support this clonotype. The chain recombines TRBV4-3 with TRBJ2-7, with 7 bases that match TRBD2. J was trimmed by 3 bases and V by 3 bases; bases with no gene match: 8. Germline V gene data show CDR1 as LGHNA and CDR2 as YSLEER. CDR3 length: 15 residues. In nucleotides, the CDR3 is TGCGCCAGCAGCCAGGGACTGGGACTACACTACGAGCAGTACTTC. This codes for CASSQGLGLHYEQYF.

This clonotype was seen only a few times. The chain joins TRBV5-6 to TRBJ2-3; weak D call: TRBD1 (6 bases). CDR1 SGHDT and CDR2 YYEEEE come from the germline V gene. The V end lost 4 bases, the J end lost 2 bases, and 11 bases lay between the germline ends. The CDR3 has 14 amino acids. For the CDR3, the DNA is TGTGCCAGCAGCGCTGGACAGCTCACAGATACGCAGTATTTT. Amino acids: CASSAGQLTDTQYF. Together with reference TRBV5-6 and TRBJ2-3, the CDR3 gives the full variable domain: DAGVTQSPTHLIKTRGQQVTLRCSPKSGHDTVSWYQQALGQGPQFIFQYYEEEERQRGNFPDRFSGHQFPNYSSELNVNALLLGDSALYLCASSAGQLTDTQYFGPGTRLTVL.

This clonotype was counted between two and nine times. This chain uses TRBV3-1 with TRBJ2-2; D remains ambiguous. The germline gives CDR1 LGHDT, CDR2 YNNKEL (reference sequence). The CDR3 loop spans 13 amino acids. Between the trimmed V and J ends, which lost 0 bases and 7 bases, there was a span of 6 bases. The CDR3 nucleotides are TGTGCCAGCAGCCAAGATCAGTTCGGGGAGCTGTTTTTT. It translates to CASSQDQFGELFF.

This clonotype was counted a few times. The chain has TRBV12-3 or TRBV12-4 and TRBJ1-4; D may be TRBD1 (5 bases). V shed 4 bases and J shed 4 bases, with 13 bases lying between them. The CDR3 sequence is 15 residues long. DNA of the CDR3: TGTGCCAGCAGTTCGTACAGGATCCTTAATGAAAAACTGTTTTTT. Translated, it gives CASSSYRILNEKLFF.

There are many counts of this clonotype. The chain couples TRBV5-1 to TRBJ2-1; D unresolved. The CDR3 is made up of 14 amino acids. Germline lookup yields CDR1 SGHRS and CDR2 YFSETQ. With 6 bases removed from V and 5 bases from J, the gap between germline ends came to 15 bases. CDR3 sequence: CASTPSGDHNEQFF. CDR3 nucleotides: TGCGCCAGCACCCCGTCGGGCGATCACAATGAGCAGTTCTTC.

The genes are TRBV11-2 and TRBJ2-6, with D perhaps TRBD2 (5 bases). The germline V gene has CDR1 SGHAT and CDR2 FQNNGV. The CDR3 has 15 residues. Trimming cost V 2 bases and J 6 bases, with 11 bases left between them. The CDR3 DNA follows: TGTGCCAGCAGCTTAATTTCGGGGTCGGCCAACGTCCTGACTTTC. Translation: CASSLISGSANVLTF.

This clonotype showed up just a few times. In DNA form, the CDR3 reads TGCGCCAGCAGCTACTCCGCACAGGGGTCCTACAATGAGCAGTTCTTC. As protein: CASSYSAQGSYNEQFF. V usage is TRBV5-1 and J usage is TRBJ2-1; 7 bases fit TRBD1. In germline, CDR1 is SGHRS, CDR2 YFSETQ. The V segment lost 3 bases and the J segment 1 base; nucleotides outside the gene matches: 7. The CDR3 sequence is 16 residues long. The entire variable domain, with the rest obtained from reference TRBV5-1 and TRBJ2-1, is as follows: KAGVTQTPRYLIKTRGQQVTLSCSPISGHRSVSWYQQTPGQGLQFLFEYFSETQRNKGNFPGRFSGRQFSNSRSEMNVSTLELGDSALYLCASSYSAQGSYNEQFFGPGTRLTVL.